What follows are 30 T cell receptor beta chains derived from one specimen sequenced in a study of T cell responses to AZD1222 COVID-19 vaccine. Generated by immunoSEQ multiplex PCR, the TCRdb table keeps only in-frame clones and is missing some. The table records 98,000 or so clones, about 93% of them present only once. The sample consisted of peripheral blood, taken on day 0 of AZD1222 vaccination. The receptors were sampled from an adult in good health.

This chain links TRBV7-9 with TRBJ2-1; 11 bases line up with TRBD2. This CDR3 has 17 amino acids. CDR1 and CDR2 from the germline V gene are SEHNR and FQNEAQ (reference sequence). V trimming: 5 bases; J trimming: 2 bases; junction bases outside the gene matches: 8. This CDR3 is CASSRFLAGGPYNEQFF. The CDR3, as DNA: TGTGCCAGCAGCCGGTTCCTAGCGGGAGGCCCCTACAATGAGCAGTTCTTC.

This chain connects TRBV2 to TRBJ2-5, with D possibly being TRBD1 (6 bases). Germline values: CDR1 SNHLY, CDR2 FYNNEI. Trimming stripped 2 bases from V and 4 bases from J, with 11 bases between. The CDR3 length is 14 residues. CDR3 coding DNA: TGTGCCAGCAGTGAAAGACGGGACACAGAGACCCAGTACTTC. Its protein product is CASSERRDTETQYF.

This clone occurred once. This rearrangement joins TRBV5-1 to TRBJ2-1; 12 nucleotides align to TRBD2. V lost 1 base to trimming and J lost 5 bases; unmatched junction nucleotides: 13. The length of the CDR3 is 19 residues. Germline CDR1 SGHRS, CDR2 YFSETQ. The CDR3 region has the DNA TGCGCCAGCAGCTTGAAGTCGTCGGCTAGCGGGAGGGTAGACAATGAGCAGTTCTTC. Protein product: CASSLKSSASGRVDNEQFF.

This chain joins TRBV19 and TRBJ2-7; 10 positions agree with TRBD1. The ends lost 5 bases at V and 3 bases at J; junction bases unmatched: 4. From germline, CDR1 is LNHDA and CDR2 SQIVND (reference sequence). The CDR3 is 14 residues long. The CDR3 DNA reads TGTGCCAGTAGTGGGGACAGGGGCTACTACGAGCAGTACTTC. It encodes CASSGDRGYYEQYF.

The chain uses TRBV11-1 and TRBJ1-1; D gene unclear. CDR1 SGHAT and CDR2 FQDESV come from the germline V gene (reference sequence). The CDR3 spans 15 residues. Trimming removed 2 bases at V and 0 bases at J, with 10 bases between. The CDR3 DNA sequence: TGTGCCAGCAGCTTAAATTCAGCATTGAACACTGAAGCTTTCTTT. Residues: CASSLNSALNTEAFF.

The V gene is TRBV23-1, the J gene TRBJ2-2, with TRBD2 identical over 15 bases. TRBV23-1 is known as an ORF, though its function is uncertain. The CDR3 extends over 18 amino acids. Germline trimming cut 6 bases from V and 0 bases from J; bases unmatched to any gene: 5. In DNA form, the CDR3 reads TGCGCCAGCAGAAACGGGACTAGCGGGAGGACGAACACCGGGGAGCTGTTTTTT. Translation: CASRNGTSGRTNTGELFF.

The chain links TRBV10-2 to TRBJ2-1; D is ambiguous. Trimming stripped 3 bases from V and 2 bases from J, with 14 bases between. Germline loops: CDR1 WSHSY, CDR2 SAAADI. The CDR3 loop spans 16 amino acids. CDR3 sequence reads: CASSDLAALTYNEQFF. The DNA of the CDR3 is TGCGCCAGCAGTGATCTGGCGGCATTAACCTACAATGAGCAGTTCTTC.

This sequence joins TRBV4-1 and TRBJ1-5, with 7 bases matching TRBD1. The V gene end was trimmed by 5 bases and the J gene end by 5 bases; junction bases not matched to a gene: 6. The CDR3 consists of 14 residues. Germline V gives CDR1 MGHRA, CDR2 YSYEKL. DNA for the CDR3: TGCGCCAGCAGCTTCGGACAGGTTCATCAGCCCCAGCATTTT. The encoded protein is CASSFGQVHQPQHF.

The rearrangement joins TRBV19 to TRBJ2-5; 9 bases map to TRBD1. CDR3 length: 16 residues. Germline values: CDR1 LNHDA, CDR2 SQIVND (reference sequence). V lost 5 bases and J lost 1; bases outside the gene matches: 8. The CDR3 reads CASSYTTGGFQETQYF. In DNA, the CDR3 is TGTGCCAGTAGTTACACGACAGGGGGATTCCAAGAGACCCAGTACTTC. Full variable domain (outside the CDR3, taken from reference TRBV19 and TRBJ2-5): DGGITQSPKYLFRKEGQNVTLSCEQNLNHDAMYWYRQDPGQGLRLIYYSQIVNDFQKGDIAEGYSVSREKKESFPLTVTSAQKNPTAFYLCASSYTTGGFQETQYFGPGTRLLVL.

Written as DNA, the CDR3 is TGTGCCAGCTCTACTGGGGGCAATCAGCCCCAGCATTTT. This sequence encodes CASSTGGNQPQHF. The chain joins TRBV9 to TRBJ1-5; D remains ambiguous. V was clipped by 7 bases and J by 2 bases, with 10 bases between them. Germline CDR1 and CDR2: SGDLS and YYNGEE. This CDR3 is built from 13 residues.

V usage is TRBV10-3 and J usage is TRBJ1-2, with D unclear. The ends were cut back, 3 bases at V and 6 bases at J, with 11 bases in the middle. There are 13 residues in the CDR3. In germline, CDR1 is ENHRY, CDR2 SYGVKD. The CDR3 nucleotides are TGTGCCATCAGTGATGGTCAGCGTCATGGCTACACCTTC. Translating it yields CAISDGQRHGYTF.

The V call is TRBV5-4, the J call TRBJ2-5; no firm D call. The germline V and J ends were trimmed by 1 base and 4 bases, with 8 bases remaining between them. CDR3 length: 13 amino acids. Looked up from germline, CDR1 is SGHNT and CDR2 is YYREEE (reference sequence). This CDR3 is CASSLLPSETQYF. The CDR3 DNA sequence: TGTGCCAGCAGCTTGTTGCCATCAGAGACCCAGTACTTC.

V is TRBV19 and J is TRBJ1-5; 10 bases align to TRBD1. Germline CDR1 reads LNHDA; CDR2 reads SQIVND (reference sequence). The CDR3 is 17 amino acids. V lost 7 bases to trimming and J lost 5 bases; unmatched junction nucleotides: 14. As DNA, the CDR3 is TGTGCCAGTACTCCTTTGGGGACAGGGGTCCCCTATCAGCCCCAGCATTTT. It is translated as CASTPLGTGVPYQPQHF.

V and J are TRBV15 and TRBJ1-1; no firm D call. The CDR3 runs 15 residues. Germline loops: CDR1 LNHNV, CDR2 YYDKDF (reference sequence). V gave up 1 base and J gave up 0 bases, with 9 bases separating them. CDR3 amino acids: CATSRGPTLNTEAFF. As DNA, the CDR3 is TGTGCCACCAGCAGAGGGCCGACTCTGAACACTGAAGCTTTCTTT.

The chain is built from TRBV28 and TRBJ2-1, with TRBD2 identical over 10 bases. The CDR3 runs 16 residues. Per the germline V gene, CDR1 is MDHEN and CDR2 is SYDVKM. V trimming: 3 bases; J trimming: 6 bases; junction bases outside the gene matches: 8. CDR3 nucleotide sequence: TGTGCCAGCAGTTTTAGCGGGAGGCCGGATAGCAATGAGCAGTTCTTC. It specifies CASSFSGRPDSNEQFF.

The chain joins TRBV7-9 to TRBJ1-2; no clear D gene. Germline-derived CDR1 and CDR2 are SEHNR and FQNEAQ (reference sequence). The germline V and J ends were trimmed by 5 bases and 8 bases, with 12 bases remaining between them. The CDR3 extends over 12 amino acids. As DNA, the CDR3 is TGTGCCAGCAGCCTCCGCGGGGAAGGCTACACCTTC. Its translation: CASSLRGEGYTF.

This clone occurred once. CDR3 bases: TGTGCCAGCAGCTTAGTGACGGGCTCTGGAAACACCATATATTTT. It translates to CASSLVTGSGNTIYF. V gene TRBV7-2 combines with J gene TRBJ1-3; D remains ambiguous. V lost 1 base and J 0 bases, leaving 7 bases between the germline ends. The CDR3 is made up of 15 amino acids. From germline, CDR1 is SGHTA and CDR2 FQGNSA.

The CDR3 is CASSEATSYGDTQYF. For the CDR3, the DNA is TGCGCCAGCAGTGAGGCGACTAGTTATGGCGATACGCAGTATTTT. This sequence joins TRBV10-1 and TRBJ2-3; a possible D gene is TRBD2 (6 bases). Germline loops: CDR1 WNHNN, CDR2 SYGVQD (reference sequence). Trimming cost V 2 bases and J 6 bases, with 15 bases left between them. The length of the CDR3 is 15 residues.

This clone was seen just once. The chain is built from TRBV29-1 and TRBJ1-2, with D uncertain. The ends were cut back, 7 bases at V and 0 bases at J, with 9 bases in the middle. The germline V gene encodes CDR1 SQVTM and CDR2 ANQGSEA. The CDR3 spans 12 residues. This CDR3 reads CSADVTNYGYTF. For the CDR3, the DNA is TGCAGCGCCGACGTTACTAACTATGGCTACACCTTC. The complete variable domain, with remaining parts taken from reference TRBV29-1 and TRBJ1-2, reads SAVISQKPSRDICQRGTSLTIQCQVDSQVTMMFWYRQQPGQSLTLIATANQGSEATYESGFVIDKFPISRPNLTFSTLTVSNMSPEDSSIYLCSADVTNYGYTFGSGTRLTVV.

V and J are TRBV7-6 and TRBJ2-1; TRBD2 matches 10 bases. This CDR3 is built from 15 residues. Germline lookup yields CDR1 SGHVS and CDR2 FNYEAQ. Trimming took 6 bases from V and 9 from J; bases not matched to a gene: 11. This CDR3 is CASSLTSGIPSEQFF. CDR3 sequence (DNA): TGTGCCAGCAGTTTAACTAGCGGGATTCCTAGTGAGCAGTTCTTC. Complete variable domain (other parts from reference TRBV7-6 and TRBJ2-1): GAGVSQSPRYKVTKRGQDVALRCDPISGHVSLYWYRQALGQGPEFLTYFNYEAQQDKSGLPNDRFSAERPEGSISTLTIQRTEQRDSAMYRCASSLTSGIPSEQFFGPGTRLTVL.

The V call is TRBV25-1, the J call TRBJ2-7; D tentatively reads TRBD1 or TRBD2 (7 bases each). Between the trimmed V and J ends, which lost 8 bases and 3 bases, there was a span of 20 bases. Germline V gives CDR1 MGHDK, CDR2 SYGVNS. This CDR3 has 15 residues. The CDR3 loop is CASPPQGDYLYEQYF. CDR3 DNA sequence: TGTGCCAGCCCCCCCCAGGGGGACTACCTCTACGAGCAGTACTTC.

The chain joins TRBV20-1 to TRBJ2-2; D is unclear. The germline V gene has CDR1 DFQATT and CDR2 SNEGSKA (reference sequence). V was trimmed by 3 bases and J by 3 bases, leaving 2 bases between them. The CDR3 loop spans 11 amino acids. The CDR3 loop reads CSASHTGELFF. The CDR3 DNA follows: TGCAGTGCTAGTCACACCGGGGAGCTGTTTTTT.

CDR3 sequence reads: CASSRQGDGNQPQHF. CDR3 nucleotide sequence: TGTGCCAGCTCACGACAGGGTGATGGCAATCAGCCCCAGCATTTT. This chain uses TRBV18 with TRBJ1-5, with 7 bases aligning to TRBD1. With 4 bases clipped from V and 2 bases from J, the junction kept 5 bases outside the gene matches. CDR1 KGHSH and CDR2 LQKENI come from the germline V gene. CDR3 length equals 15 residues.

V usage is TRBV11-2 and J usage is TRBJ2-1; 12 bases agree with TRBD1. The junction had 10 bases not matched to a gene; V was cut back by 5 bases and J by 8 bases. This CDR3 has 16 amino acids. Germline V lookup: CDR1 SGHAT, CDR2 FQNNGV. CDR3 nucleotide sequence: TGTGCCAGCAGCGGGCTTCCGGGACAGGGGGCCCATGAGCAGTTCTTC. Protein sequence: CASSGLPGQGAHEQFF.

V and J are TRBV9 and TRBJ2-5, with TRBD1 matching over 8 bases. The CDR3 runs to 14 residues. Germline V lookup: CDR1 SGDLS, CDR2 YYNGEE. Trimming removed 3 bases from V and 5 bases from J; junction bases left unmatched: 6. The CDR3 reads CASSGTGTEETQYF. CDR3 coding DNA: TGTGCCAGCAGCGGGACAGGGACGGAGGAGACCCAGTACTTC.

This clone was counted a single time. The chain couples TRBV15 to TRBJ1-5; possibly TRBD1 for D (6 bases). Germline CDR1 is LNHNV and CDR2 is YYDKDF (reference sequence). The CDR3 extends over 15 amino acids. V was clipped by 1 base and J by 6 bases, with 13 bases between them. This chain's CDR3 is CATSRGRGTGQPQHF. The CDR3 DNA reads as TGTGCCACCAGCAGAGGTAGGGGGACGGGTCAGCCCCAGCATTTT. The full variable domain, completed using reference TRBV15 and TRBJ1-5, is DAMVIQNPRYQVTQFGKPVTLSCSQTLNHNVMYWYQQKSSQAPKLLFHYYDKDFNNEADTPDNFQSRRPNTSFCFLDIRSPGLGDTAMYLCATSRGRGTGQPQHFGDGTRLSIL.

This chain links TRBV4-3 with TRBJ2-2, with D maybe TRBD2 (5 bases). The CDR3 has 15 amino acids. CDR1 is LGHNA and CDR2 is YSLEER in the germline V gene. V was trimmed by 0 bases and J by 4 bases, leaving 9 bases between them. Here the CDR3 DNA reads TGCGCCAGCAGCCAAGAAACGGGAAGCACCGGGGAGCTGTTTTTT. Protein sequence: CASSQETGSTGELFF.

V usage is TRBV19 and J usage is TRBJ1-1; tentatively, D is TRBD1 (5 bases). Deletions cut 3 bases from V and 4 bases from J, with 9 bases between. Germline V gives CDR1 LNHDA, CDR2 SQIVND (reference sequence). There are 13 residues in the CDR3. CDR3 sequence: CASSIGGSTEAFF. CDR3 sequence (DNA): TGTGCCAGTAGTATTGGGGGAAGCACTGAAGCTTTCTTT. Full variable domain (rest looked up from reference TRBV19 and TRBJ1-1): DGGITQSPKYLFRKEGQNVTLSCEQNLNHDAMYWYRQDPGQGLRLIYYSQIVNDFQKGDIAEGYSVSREKKESFPLTVTSAQKNPTAFYLCASSIGGSTEAFFGQGTRLTVV.

The chain recombines TRBV30 with TRBJ1-6, with D perhaps TRBD1 (5 bases). CDR3 length: 13 residues. With 4 bases removed from V and 7 bases from J, the gap between germline ends came to 11 bases. Germline V gene sequence: CDR1 GTSNPN, CDR2 SVGIG (reference sequence). The CDR3: CAWMGGGNSPLHF. CDR3 DNA: TGTGCCTGGATGGGGGGAGGGAATTCACCCCTCCACTTT.

The V and J genes are TRBV15 and TRBJ2-5, with TRBD2 matching over 12 bases. There are 16 residues in the CDR3. The V segment lost 1 base and the J segment 0 bases; nucleotides outside the gene matches: 0. CDR1 is LNHNV, CDR2 YYDKDF, per germline (reference sequence). For the CDR3, the DNA is TGTGCCACCAGCAGAGGGACTAGCGGGAACCAAGAGACCCAGTACTTC. It translates to CATSRGTSGNQETQYF. Drawing the rest from reference TRBV15 and TRBJ2-5, the complete variable domain is DAMVIQNPRYQVTQFGKPVTLSCSQTLNHNVMYWYQQKSSQAPKLLFHYYDKDFNNEADTPDNFQSRRPNTSFCFLDIRSPGLGDTAMYLCATSRGTSGNQETQYFGPGTRLLVL.